These T cell receptor beta chains were read from a single sample in a study of T cell repertoires in cytomegalovirus infection. TCRdb independently ran MiXCR on the reads; one entry per CDR3 protein. The sample yields about 890,000 distinct CDR3 sequences, approximately 31% seen once. No cognate antigen is known for these TCRs. The material sequenced was cultured CD8+ T cells from PBMCs, taken from culture after CMV antigen stimulation. Receptors were obtained from a human donor in good health (CMV status not recorded). Some clones in this sample may be carry-over from other donors' samples. CDR3s include the opening cysteine and the closing phenylalanine or tryptophan. A D gene is named only where the DNA matches it firmly. Rows may omit the clone size; those that give it use once, few, many or a size class.

size: few
J: TRBJ1-2
D: -
V: TRBV12-5
DNA: TGTGCTAGTGGTTTGGAGGGGGTAGACGACTATGGCTACACCTTC
CDR3: CASGLEGVDDYGYTF

size: few
J: TRBJ2-2
D: -
V: TRBV7-9
DNA: TGTGCCAGCTCAAAGGGGTCCGGGGAGCTGTTTTTT
CDR3: CASSKGSGELFF

size: few
J: TRBJ2-2
D: TRBD1
V: TRBV6-8
DNA: TGTGCCAGCAGCACCGCGACAGGGTTAAGCACCGGGGAGCTGTTTTTT
CDR3: CASSTATGLSTGELFF

size: -
J: TRBJ2-1
D: -
V: TRBV5-4
DNA: TGTGCCAGCAGCTTGGGGAACTATCCCTCCATGGATGAGCAGTTCTTC
CDR3: CASSLGNYPSMDEQFF

size: -
J: TRBJ2-7
D: TRBD1
V: TRBV29-1
DNA: TGCAGCGTTGAAGGAGGGACAGGGGGATACTACGAGCAGTACTTC
CDR3: CSVEGGTGGYYEQYF

size: few
J: TRBJ2-3
D: TRBD2
V: TRBV12-3/TRBV12-4
DNA: TGTGCCAGCAGTCCGACTAGCGGGGTTACAGATACGCAGTATTTT
CDR3: CASSPTSGVTDTQYF

size: -
J: TRBJ2-6
D: -
V: TRBV12-3/TRBV12-4
DNA: TGTGCCAGCAACCCGCTGCCTGGGGCCAACGTCCTGACTTTC
CDR3: CASNPLPGANVLTF

size: -
J: TRBJ1-2
D: TRBD1
V: TRBV27
DNA: TGTGCCAGCAGCCGCTCGGGACAGAACTATGGCTACACCTTC
CDR3: CASSRSGQNYGYTF

size: -
J: TRBJ2-5
D: -
V: TRBV6-2/TRBV6-3
DNA: TGTGCCAGCAGTTACTTAGGGGCATGGGAGACCCAGTACTTC
CDR3: CASSYLGAWETQYF

size: -
J: TRBJ1-6
D: -
V: TRBV15
DNA: TGTGCCACCAGCAGAGACAGGGGTTGGAATTCACCCCTCCACTTT
CDR3: CATSRDRGWNSPLHF

size: few
J: TRBJ2-1
D: TRBD1
V: TRBV12-3/TRBV12-4
DNA: TGTGCCAGCAGTTTCGGGACAGGGCTCAATGAGCAGTTCTTC
CDR3: CASSFGTGLNEQFF

size: -
J: TRBJ2-6
D: -
V: TRBV19
DNA: TGTGCCAGTAGTATTAGCAGGTCTGGGGCCAACGTCCTGACTTTC
CDR3: CASSISRSGANVLTF

size: -
J: TRBJ2-7
D: TRBD2
V: TRBV18
DNA: TGTGCCAGCTCACTTCGGACTAGCGGGACCTACGAGCAGTACTTC
CDR3: CASSLRTSGTYEQYF

size: few
J: TRBJ1-5
D: -
V: TRBV28
DNA: TGTGCCAGCAGGACCAGGGGAAATCAGCCCCAGCATTTT
CDR3: CASRTRGNQPQHF

size: -
J: TRBJ2-7
D: -
V: TRBV7-9
DNA: TGTGCCAGCAGCTTCCCAGGGGGGAGAGATGAGCAGTACTTC
CDR3: CASSFPGGRDEQYF

size: -
J: TRBJ2-3
D: TRBD2
V: TRBV2
DNA: TGTGCCAGCAGTGACCTAGCGGGGACGCAGGATACGCAGTATTTT
CDR3: CASSDLAGTQDTQYF

size: once
J: TRBJ2-1
D: TRBD2
V: TRBV9
DNA: TGTGCCAGCAGCGTTTATCGGGGGGGGACGGAAAATGAGCAGTTCTTC
CDR3: CASSVYRGGTENEQFF

size: many
J: TRBJ2-5
D: TRBD1
V: TRBV11-3
DNA: TGTGCCAGCAGCTCGGGACAGTCAAGGATGGAGACCCAGTACTTC
CDR3: CASSSGQSRMETQYF

size: many
J: TRBJ2-1
D: -
V: TRBV4-1
DNA: TGCGCCAGCAGCCAGGTAAACAATGAGCAGTTCTTC
CDR3: CASSQVNNEQFF

size: -
J: TRBJ2-7
D: -
V: TRBV14
DNA: TGTGCCAGCAGCCTCGCGGGTGGGGGAGTGCCTACCTACGAGCAGTACTTC
CDR3: CASSLAGGGVPTYEQYF

size: -
J: TRBJ2-3
D: TRBD1
V: TRBV6-8
DNA: TGTGCCAGCAGTGACCTTAAAACCGGGACAGGGGGAGCAGATACGCAGTATTTT
CDR3: CASSDLKTGTGGADTQYF

size: few
J: TRBJ2-3
D: TRBD2
V: TRBV27
DNA: TGTGCCAGCAGCAAGACTAGCGGGGCCTTACGGGATACGCAGTATTTT
CDR3: CASSKTSGALRDTQYF

size: many
J: TRBJ2-7
D: -
V: TRBV7-2
DNA: TGTGCCAGCAGCCCTAGCTTACACCTCTCCTACGAGCAGTACTTC
CDR3: CASSPSLHLSYEQYF

size: few
J: TRBJ2-2
D: -
V: TRBV6-2/TRBV6-3
DNA: TGTGCCAGCAGTTACGACAGACCTCCCGGGGAGCTGTTTTTT
CDR3: CASSYDRPPGELFF

size: few
J: TRBJ2-1
D: -
V: TRBV6-5
DNA: TGTGCCAGCAGTTACTTAGGACAACCGAACGATGAGCAGTTCTTC
CDR3: CASSYLGQPNDEQFF

size: -
J: TRBJ1-1
D: -
V: TRBV6-6
DNA: TGTGCCAGCAGCCTGAGGCGAAATTGGGACACTGAAGCTTTCTTT
CDR3: CASSLRRNWDTEAFF